The 23 T cell receptor beta chains presented below share a single source sample, sequenced in a study of blood T cells in healthy people across ages. For the second PCR, which ran for about 7 to 11 cycles, a sample-barcoded 5' primer and a J-beta primer mix were used. TCRdb reprocessed the 5' RACE reads with MiXCR, giving one entry per CDR3 protein. This sample yields roughly 1.9 million distinct CDR3 sequences, of which roughly 43% are seen a single time; 23% belongs to the top ten. The source material was blood. These receptors came from a human donor in good health.

This clonotype was counted a few times. This chain joins TRBV12-3 or TRBV12-4 and TRBJ2-7; perhaps D is TRBD1 or TRBD2 (5 bases each). V gave up 6 bases and J gave up 0 bases, with 9 bases separating them. The CDR3 loop spans 13 amino acids. The CDR3 DNA sequence: TGTGCCAGCAGATTGGGGACCTCCTACGAGCAGTACTTC. This encodes CASRLGTSYEQYF.

This clonotype was recorded at least ten times. The rearrangement joins TRBV7-2 to TRBJ2-3, with 8 bases fitting TRBD2. V shed 5 bases, J shed 0 bases, and the junction held 4 bases outside the gene matches. The CDR3 runs to 15 residues. Germline V gene data show CDR1 as SGHTA and CDR2 as FQGNSA. The CDR3 here is CASSPTSGSTDTQYF. The CDR3 DNA reads as TGTGCCAGCAGCCCCACTAGCGGAAGCACAGATACGCAGTATTTT.

The V gene is TRBV4-1, the J gene TRBJ2-6; D unresolved. Trimming took off 2 bases at V and 0 bases at J, with 5 bases between the two ends. Per germline, CDR1 MGHRA and CDR2 YSYEKL. This CDR3 is 15 amino acids long. The CDR3 coding sequence is TGCGCCAGCAGCCAACAAGTCTCTGGGGCCAACGTCCTGACTTTC. As protein: CASSQQVSGANVLTF.

The chain recombines TRBV7-2 with TRBJ2-5, with D possibly being TRBD2 (7 bases). V lost 0 bases and J 5 bases, leaving 13 bases between the germline ends. CDR3 length: 15 amino acids. Germline assignment: CDR1 SGHTA and CDR2 FQGNSA. The CDR3, as DNA: TGTGCCAGCAGCTTAGCGGGGGGGCTTTCGGAGACCCAGTACTTC. Translating it yields CASSLAGGLSETQYF.

The genes are TRBV3-1 and TRBJ2-1; D gene unclear. Trimming took off 0 bases at V and 6 bases at J, with 9 bases between the two ends. Germline CDR1 is LGHDT and CDR2 is YNNKEL (reference sequence). The CDR3 consists of 14 residues. The CDR3 spells CASSQDLDSNEQFF. CDR3 in DNA: TGTGCCAGCAGCCAAGATTTAGATTCCAATGAGCAGTTCTTC.

The V gene is TRBV30, the J gene TRBJ1-2; D gene ambiguous. Trimming took off 5 bases at V and 4 bases at J, with 14 bases between the two ends. Germline V lookup: CDR1 GTSNPN, CDR2 SVGIG (reference sequence). The length of the CDR3 is 13 residues. Written as DNA, the CDR3 is TGTGCCTGGGAAGGGAATAACCTCTATGGCTACACCTTC. Amino acids: CAWEGNNLYGYTF.

The rearrangement links TRBV20-1 to TRBJ2-5, with 9 bases identical to TRBD2. The J call is uncertain, as TRBJ2-7 better fits the DNA end. The germline CDR1 and CDR2 sequences are DFQATT and SNEGSKA (reference sequence). The CDR3 has 13 residues. CDR3 residues: CSAAGTSRAEQYF. CDR3 DNA: TGCAGTGCTGCCGGGACTAGCCGGGCCGAGCAGTACTTC.

This clonotype was seen a few times. This sequence joins TRBV2 and TRBJ1-2; D might be TRBD1 (6 bases). CDR1 is SNHLY and CDR2 is FYNNEI in the germline V gene. Trimming stripped 8 bases from V and 3 bases from J, with 16 bases between. The CDR3 spans 14 residues. The CDR3 DNA reads TGTGCCAGCGGGGAGGGCAGGGGAGACTATGGCTACACCTTC. Translated, it gives CASGEGRGDYGYTF.

The chain recombines TRBV7-2 with TRBJ2-1, with a weak D call TRBD2 (6 bases). V shed 4 bases and J shed 6 bases, with 16 bases lying between them. The CDR3 sequence is 15 residues long. Germline values: CDR1 SGHTA, CDR2 FQGNSA. CDR3 region: CASSSPAGTGNEQFF. The DNA of the CDR3 is TGTGCCAGCAGCTCACCCGCCGGGACTGGCAATGAGCAGTTCTTC.

CDR3: CSARDRLSPYEQFF. CDR3 nucleotides: TGCAGTGCTAGAGATAGGCTAAGCCCCTACGAGCAGTTCTTC. The chain has TRBV20-1 and TRBJ2-7; D is uncertain. TRBJ2-1 matches the DNA end more closely, so the J call is doubtful. CDR1 is DFQATT, CDR2 SNEGSKA, per germline (reference sequence). The CDR3 totals 14 residues.

The V call is TRBV21-1, the J call TRBJ1-2; the DNA was not compared with TRBD1, the D call given in the table. TRBV21-1 is a listed pseudogene. The CDR3 is made up of 16 amino acids. The CDR3 DNA is TGTGCCAGCAAACCGGGGGGAAGCCCCCATAACTATGGCTACACCTTC. Translating it yields CASKPGGSPHNYGYTF.

This chain uses TRBV6-2 or TRBV6-3 with TRBJ1-5; D remains ambiguous. Germline CDR1 MNHEY, CDR2 SVGEGT. The ends were cut back, 6 bases at V and 0 bases at J, with 9 bases in the middle. The CDR3 has 14 amino acids. CDR3 sequence reads: CASRGPYSNQPQHF. CDR3 DNA sequence: TGTGCCAGCAGGGGCCCTTATAGCAATCAGCCCCAGCATTTT.

The J gene is TRBJ2-3, the V gene TRBV9; D possibly matches TRBD1 or TRBD2 (5 bases each). The V gene's germline CDR1 is SGDLS and CDR2 YYNGEE. V was trimmed by 1 base and J by 6 bases, leaving 18 bases between them. This CDR3 is 16 amino acids long. The CDR3 coding sequence is TGTGCCAGCAGCGTAAGAGGGGATGATTTATTCGATACGCAGTATTTT. This codes for CASSVRGDDLFDTQYF.

V usage is TRBV4-1 and J usage is TRBJ2-7; 9 bases align to TRBD1. Germline CDR1 MGHRA, CDR2 YSYEKL. Trimming at V came to 6 bases and at J to 3 bases, leaving 12 bases not matched to a gene. CDR3 size: 16 residues. CDR3 residues: CASSGGDRVPLYEQYF. The DNA of the CDR3 is TGCGCCAGCAGTGGGGGGGACAGGGTCCCCCTCTACGAGCAGTACTTC.

The rearrangement links TRBV12-5 to TRBJ2-3; 8 bases line up with TRBD1. The germline V gene has CDR1 LGHNT and CDR2 FRNRAP. The length of the CDR3 is 14 residues. V was pared by 6 bases and J by 12 bases, with 14 bases of the junction left unmatched. CDR3 sequence (DNA): TGTGCTAGTGGCCAGGGGACAGGCCAAGAGACCCAGTATTTT. Protein product: CASGQGTGQETQYF.

The V call is TRBV12-3 or TRBV12-4, the J call TRBJ2-3, with 10 bases lining up with TRBD2. V lost 7 bases to trimming and J lost 7 bases; unmatched junction nucleotides: 8. The length of the CDR3 is 14 residues. For the CDR3, the DNA is TGTGCCAGCAAACTAGCGGGGCGGGGGAATACGCAGTATTTT. Translating gives CASKLAGRGNTQYF.

A few counts support this clonotype. J is TRBJ2-4 and V is TRBV13, with a possible D match to TRBD1 (6 bases). The J call is doubtful: the DNA matches TRBJ2-7 better. The CDR3 totals 11 residues. From germline, CDR1 is PRHDT and CDR2 FYEKMQ (reference sequence). CDR3 region: CASSRDIEQYF. The CDR3 DNA follows: TGTGCCAGCAGCCGGGACATCGAGCAGTACTTC.

This chain links TRBV28 with TRBJ2-7; possibly TRBD1 for D (6 bases). Deletions cut 3 bases from V and 1 base from J, with 10 bases between. Germline V gene data show CDR1 as MDHEN and CDR2 as SYDVKM. The length of the CDR3 is 14 residues. CDR3 DNA: TGTGCCAGCAGTTTTGAGGGGGAATCCTACGAGCAGTACTTC. It encodes CASSFEGESYEQYF.

This clonotype was seen a handful of times. V gene TRBV6-2 or TRBV6-3 combines with J gene TRBJ1-1; D not certain. Deletions cut 0 bases from V and 0 bases from J, with 11 bases between. The CDR3 has 16 residues. The V gene's germline CDR1 is MNHEY and CDR2 SVGEGT. The CDR3 spells CASSYSPPLMNTEAFF. In nucleotides, the CDR3 is TGTGCCAGCAGTTACTCGCCCCCACTCATGAACACTGAAGCTTTCTTT.

The V call is TRBV7-2, the J call TRBJ2-1; the D gene is possibly TRBD2 (5 bases). Germline assignment: CDR1 SGHTA and CDR2 FQGNSA. This CDR3 has 13 residues. Trimming cost V 5 bases and J 15 bases, with 20 bases left between them. The CDR3 loop reads CASSPSGLSGWFF. CDR3 nucleotide sequence: TGTGCCAGCAGCCCTTCCGGACTTTCCGGGTGGTTCTTC.

V gene TRBV9 combines with J gene TRBJ2-1; TRBD2 matches 7 bases. CDR3 size: 16 residues. Germline CDR1 reads SGDLS; CDR2 reads YYNGEE. The V and J ends lost 3 bases and 8 bases, in that order; junction bases with no gene match: 14. CDR3 residues: CASSANSGLAGDEQFF. CDR3 sequence (DNA): TGTGCCAGCAGCGCCAATTCGGGACTGGCGGGGGATGAGCAGTTCTTC.

The chain has TRBV20-1 and TRBJ2-5; possibly TRBD1 for D (5 bases). Germline assignment: CDR1 DFQATT and CDR2 SNEGSKA (reference sequence). The CDR3 has 15 residues. V dropped 3 bases and J dropped 11 bases, with 25 bases sitting between them. As DNA, the CDR3 is TGCAGTGCTAGCCCCATAGGGGCCTTACAATACGGGCAGTACTTC. This gives the protein CSASPIGALQYGQYF.

A remark on this clonotype: A single base separates this from a much larger clone, so it may be a read error. V is TRBV20-1 and J is TRBJ2-3; a possible D gene is TRBD2 (6 bases). The CDR3 runs 14 residues. CDR1 is DFQATT and CDR2 is SNEGSKA in the germline V gene (reference sequence). CDR3 DNA sequence: TGCAGTGCTACGCGGGGAGTTGGGAGAGATATGCAGTATTTT. It translates to CSATRGVGRDMQYF.